Listed here is a single T cell receptor beta chain. V lost 4 bases and J 0 bases, leaving 16 bases between the germline ends. The CDR3 length is 16 residues. CDR1 and CDR2 (germline): MNHNY, SVGAGI (reference sequence). The entry originates in a study of control samples from healthy donors and cancer patients. The assay was immunoSEQ multiplex PCR, and TCRdb's table has in-frame clones only and misses some. Of fewer than 200,000 clones listed, approximately 92% were seen once; the top ten hold 1.4%. The chain is built from TRBV6-6 and TRBJ2-7, with TRBD2 as a possible D gene (5 bases). The sequencing input was blood. The receptor comes from a man aged 25-45 years in good health. The CDR3 DNA sequence: TGTGCCAGCAGTTTTTCTTACCAAGGGAGCTCCTACGAGCAGTACTTC. It encodes CASSFSYQGSSYEQYF.